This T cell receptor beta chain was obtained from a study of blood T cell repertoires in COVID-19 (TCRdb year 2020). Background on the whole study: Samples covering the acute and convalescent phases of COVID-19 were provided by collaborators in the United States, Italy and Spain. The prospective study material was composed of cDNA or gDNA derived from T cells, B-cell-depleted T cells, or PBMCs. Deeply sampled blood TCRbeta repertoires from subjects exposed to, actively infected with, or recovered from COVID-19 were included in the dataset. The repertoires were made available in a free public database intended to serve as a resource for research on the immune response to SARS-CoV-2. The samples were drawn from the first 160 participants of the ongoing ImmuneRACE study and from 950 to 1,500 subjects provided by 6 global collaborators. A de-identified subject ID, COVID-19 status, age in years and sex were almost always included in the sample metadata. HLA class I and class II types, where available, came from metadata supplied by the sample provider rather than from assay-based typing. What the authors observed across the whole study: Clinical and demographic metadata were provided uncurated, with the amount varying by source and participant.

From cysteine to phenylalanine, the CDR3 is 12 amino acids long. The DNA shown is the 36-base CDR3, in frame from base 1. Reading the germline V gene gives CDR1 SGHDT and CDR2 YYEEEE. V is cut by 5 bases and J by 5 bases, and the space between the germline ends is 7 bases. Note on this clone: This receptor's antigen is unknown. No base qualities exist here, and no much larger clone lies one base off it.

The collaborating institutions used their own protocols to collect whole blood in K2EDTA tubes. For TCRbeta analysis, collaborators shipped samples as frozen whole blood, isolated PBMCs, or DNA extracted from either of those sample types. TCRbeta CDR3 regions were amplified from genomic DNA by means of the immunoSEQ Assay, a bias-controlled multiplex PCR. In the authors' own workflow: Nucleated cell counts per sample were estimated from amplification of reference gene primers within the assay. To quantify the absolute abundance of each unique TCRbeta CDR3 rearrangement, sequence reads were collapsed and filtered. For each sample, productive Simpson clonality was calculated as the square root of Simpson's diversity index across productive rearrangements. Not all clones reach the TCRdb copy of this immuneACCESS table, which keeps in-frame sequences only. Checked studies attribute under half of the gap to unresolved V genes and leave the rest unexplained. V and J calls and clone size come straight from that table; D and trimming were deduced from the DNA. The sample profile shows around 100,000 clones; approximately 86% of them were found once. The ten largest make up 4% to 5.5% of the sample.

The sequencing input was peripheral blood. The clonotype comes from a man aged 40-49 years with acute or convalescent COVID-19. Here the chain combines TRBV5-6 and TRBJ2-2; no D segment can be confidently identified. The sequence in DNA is TGTGCCAGCAGTATATATACCGGGGAGCTGTTTTTT. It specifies CASSIYTGELFF.